The 27 T cell receptor beta chains below were found in one sample sequenced in a study of shared clonotypes between healthy human individuals. Assay used: immunoSEQ multiplex PCR; TCRdb lists only in-frame clones, some missing. The sample holds approximately 460,000 clones, approximately 80% seen once. Specimen: PBMCs. The origin of the receptors is a woman between 40 and 50 years old in good health. Some clones in this sample may be carry-over from other donors' samples.

As for this clone: A far bigger clonotype differs at one base, so this is likely a read error. Different DNA sequences within this sample yield the same CDR3. V and J are TRBV30 and TRBJ2-4; perhaps D is TRBD1 or TRBD2 (5 bases each). The length of the CDR3 is 13 residues. With 3 bases removed from V and 7 bases from J, the gap between germline ends came to 13 bases. Germline V gives CDR1 GTSNPN, CDR2 SVGIG (reference sequence). The CDR3 is CAWRSRGANIQYF. The CDR3 bases are TGTGCCTGGAGGAGCCGGGGCGCTAACATTCAGTACTTC.

This clone was recorded only once. The junction differs from germline at one of its ends, possibly a read error. The same CDR3 also results from other DNA sequences found in this sample. The chain is built from TRBV6-1 and TRBJ2-6; D may correspond to TRBD1 or TRBD2 (5 bases each). This CDR3 has 16 residues. In germline, CDR1 is MNHNS, CDR2 SASEGT. The CDR3 bases are TGTGCCAGCAGTGAATTGGACTCCTCTGGGGCCAACGTCCTGACCTTC. Residues: CASSELDSSGANVLTF.

V and J are TRBV11-3 and TRBJ2-7, with D possibly being TRBD1 (6 bases). V was trimmed by 0 bases and J by 7 bases, leaving 13 bases between them. This CDR3 comprises 14 residues. Germline assignment: CDR1 SGHNT and CDR2 YENEEA. CDR3 DNA sequence: TGTGCCAGCAGCTTAGAAACAGGGTCGAAGGAGCAGTACTTC. Its translation: CASSLETGSKEQYF.

V is TRBV2 and J is TRBJ1-1; D unclear. This CDR3 region has 13 residues. Germline assignment: CDR1 SNHLY and CDR2 FYNNEI. Trimming took 2 bases from V and 5 from J, leaving 9 bases between them. The CDR3 nucleotides are TGTGCCAGCAGTGAATTTGGCTCTACTGAAGCTTTCTTT. Encoded protein: CASSEFGSTEAFF.

This chain connects TRBV10-3 to TRBJ1-2; D gene unclear. The V gene lost 6 bases and the J gene lost 6 bases, with 17 bases spanning the gap. Looked up from germline, CDR1 is ENHRY and CDR2 is SYGVKD. CDR3 length equals 14 residues. The CDR3 bases are TGTGCCATCAGGATAACGTCTCTGTCTGATGGCTACACCTTC. Its protein is CAIRITSLSDGYTF.

This clone was detected only once. The chain uses TRBV28 and TRBJ1-2, with 7 bases matching TRBD1. Germline V gene data show CDR1 as MDHEN and CDR2 as SYDVKM. The trim removed 3 bases at V and 8 bases at J, leaving 12 bases unmatched. There are 15 residues in the CDR3. The CDR3 coding sequence is TGTGCCAGCAGTTTCCCCCGCTTGCAGGGGGACGGCTACACCTTC. It translates to CASSFPRLQGDGYTF.

This chain joins TRBV28 and TRBJ1-5; D is unclear. Trimming removed 5 bases from V and 7 bases from J, with 6 bases in between. The CDR3 length is 11 residues. Germline CDR1 is MDHEN and CDR2 is SYDVKM. CDR3 protein: CASSEGQPQHF. The CDR3 coding sequence is TGTGCCAGCAGTGAGGGACAGCCCCAGCATTTT.

The chain links TRBV7-6 to TRBJ2-2; possibly TRBD1 for D (5 bases). This CDR3 is built from 15 residues. The V and J ends lost 4 bases and 5 bases respectively, with 14 bases between them. The germline V gene encodes CDR1 SGHVS and CDR2 FNYEAQ. DNA of the CDR3: TGTGCCAGCAGCTGGACACAGACACCTACCGGGGAGCTGTTTTTT. Its translation is CASSWTQTPTGELFF.

This clone was seen a handful of times. The chain has TRBV7-9 and TRBJ2-2, with 7 bases fitting TRBD1. Germline V CDR1 and CDR2: SEHNR, FQNEAQ (reference sequence). Trimming cost V 1 base and J 2 bases; bases outside gene matches: 1. The CDR3 has 15 amino acids. The CDR3 loop is CASSLGDRNTGELFF. The DNA of the CDR3 is TGTGCCAGCAGCTTAGGGGACAGAAACACCGGGGAGCTGTTTTTT.

CDR3 protein: CASRDPGGMNQPQHF. CDR3 nucleotide sequence: TGTGCCAGCAGGGACCCTGGGGGTATGAATCAGCCCCAGCATTTT. This chain uses TRBV7-2 with TRBJ1-5; a possible D gene is TRBD1 (5 bases). This CDR3 comprises 15 residues. From germline, CDR1 is SGHTA and CDR2 FQGNSA. Trimming pared 6 bases from V and 4 bases from J, leaving 16 bases between.

The CDR3 here is CAWSGLAGGDEQYF. The CDR3 nucleotides are TGTGCCTGGAGTGGACTAGCGGGAGGGGACGAGCAGTACTTC. This chain joins TRBV30 and TRBJ2-7; 14 bases agree with TRBD2. CDR1 and CDR2 from the germline V gene are GTSNPN and SVGIG (reference sequence). Trimming removed 1 base from V and 5 bases from J; junction bases left unmatched: 1. The CDR3 spans 14 residues.

Comments on this clone: A far larger clone lies a single base away; this is likely a read error. Other DNA sequences in this specimen translate into the identical CDR3. The gene calls are TRBV10-3 and TRBJ1-1; unclear D gene. The ends were cut back, 0 bases at V and 0 bases at J, with 17 bases in the middle. Germline V CDR1 and CDR2: ENHRY, SYGVKD. The CDR3 totals 18 residues. In DNA form, the CDR3 reads TGTGCCATCAGTGAGTCGTGGGGAGCGCGCAATATGAACACTGAAGCTTTCTTT. This translates into CAISESWGARNMNTEAFF.

This clone was seen a single time. The genes are TRBV19 and TRBJ1-2; D not resolved. Germline CDR1 reads LNHDA; CDR2 reads SQIVND (reference sequence). V lost 3 bases to trimming and J lost 3 bases, with 8 bases between them. The CDR3 consists of 13 residues. The CDR3 reads CASSMSPDYGYTF. The CDR3, as DNA: TGTGCCAGTAGTATGTCACCGGACTATGGCTACACCTTC.

This clone was observed once. The chain joins TRBV27 to TRBJ2-7; 12 bases align to TRBD1. Germline V gene sequence: CDR1 MNHEY, CDR2 SMNVEV (reference sequence). V lost 6 bases to trimming and J lost 4 bases; unmatched junction nucleotides: 7. The CDR3 is 15 amino acids. This CDR3 is CASRLGTGGQYEQYF. In nucleotides, the CDR3 is TGTGCCAGCAGGCTCGGGACAGGGGGCCAGTACGAGCAGTACTTC.

This CDR3 reads CASSEVGQGGNYGYTF. For the CDR3, the DNA is TGTGCCAGCAGCGAAGTCGGACAGGGCGGAAACTATGGCTACACCTTC. The chain has TRBV28 and TRBJ1-2; 8 bases fit TRBD1. V lost 6 bases to trimming and J lost 2 bases; unmatched junction nucleotides: 11. The CDR3 length is 16 residues. Germline-derived CDR1 and CDR2 are MDHEN and SYDVKM.

The chain combines TRBV7-7 with TRBJ2-3; 7 nucleotides align to TRBD2. Germline-derived CDR1 and CDR2 are SSHAT and FNYEAQ (reference sequence). The CDR3 contains 15 residues. J lost 6 bases, V lost 1 base, and 7 bases had no gene match. CDR3 residues: CASSLEAGKLDTQYF. CDR3 in DNA: TGTGCCAGCAGCTTAGAAGCGGGAAAGTTGGATACGCAGTATTTT.

V usage is TRBV2 and J usage is TRBJ2-5, with D possibly matching TRBD1 (6 bases). Per germline, CDR1 SNHLY and CDR2 FYNNEI. The CDR3 runs to 12 residues. The V and J ends lost 7 bases and 3 bases respectively, with 9 bases between them. As DNA, the CDR3 is TGTGCCAGCACCAACAGGGAAGAGACCCAGTACTTC. Translating it yields CASTNREETQYF.

The V gene is TRBV7-2, the J gene TRBJ1-5; TRBD1 matches 8 bases. The CDR3 consists of 13 residues. With 5 bases clipped from V and 11 bases from J, the junction kept 8 bases outside the gene matches. Germline assignment: CDR1 SGHTA and CDR2 FQGNSA. For the CDR3, the DNA is TGTGCCAGCAGCGGATCAAGGACAGGGACCCAGCATTTT. Protein product: CASSGSRTGTQHF.

This clone has only one observation. The J gene is TRBJ2-1, the V gene TRBV5-1; 8 bases agree with TRBD2. The V and J ends lost 1 base and 10 bases, in that order; junction bases with no gene match: 7. Germline V lookup: CDR1 SGHRS, CDR2 YFSETQ. The CDR3 length is 14 residues. CDR3 in amino acids: CASSLNGRAGEQFF. The CDR3 region has the DNA TGCGCCAGCAGCTTGAACGGGAGGGCCGGGGAGCAGTTCTTC.

This clone was counted ten times or more. This sample includes further DNA sequences coding for the same CDR3. This chain links TRBV2 with TRBJ1-1; tentative D call: TRBD1 (5 bases). From germline, CDR1 is SNHLY and CDR2 FYNNEI. This CDR3 has 13 residues. V shed 7 bases and J shed 3 bases, with 12 bases lying between them. The CDR3: CASINGGDTEAFF. CDR3 DNA sequence: TGTGCCAGCATTAATGGGGGAGACACTGAAGCTTTCTTT. The variable domain in full, completed from reference TRBV2 and TRBJ1-1, reads EPEVTQTPSHQVTQMGQEVILRCVPISNHLYFYWYRQILGQKVEFLVSFYNNEISEKSEIFDDQFSVERPDGSNFTLKIRSTKLEDSAMYFCASINGGDTEAFFGQGTRLTVV.

This chain links TRBV4-3 with TRBJ1-1, with TRBD1 matching over 8 bases. The V segment lost 0 bases and the J segment 4 bases; nucleotides outside the gene matches: 7. Germline V lookup: CDR1 LGHNA, CDR2 YSLEER. The CDR3 has 16 residues. The DNA of the CDR3 is TGCGCCAGCAGCCAAGATCTAGGACAGGGTGGCACTGAAGCTTTCTTT. It translates to CASSQDLGQGGTEAFF.

This clone was counted at least ten times. The CDR3 region is CASSPPLAGGKEQFF. The CDR3 nucleotides are TGTGCCAGCAGCCCTCCTCTAGCGGGAGGTAAGGAGCAGTTCTTC. J is TRBJ2-1 and V is TRBV5-4, with 11 bases aligning to TRBD2. The trim removed 4 bases at V and 10 bases at J, leaving 10 bases unmatched. The V gene's germline CDR1 is SGHNT and CDR2 YYREEE (reference sequence). CDR3 size: 15 residues.

With regard to this clone: This may stem from a read error, because a much larger clone lies one nucleotide away. Within the sample, other DNA sequences also encode this same CDR3. The V gene is TRBV30, the J gene TRBJ2-6, with 7 bases aligning to TRBD1. Germline loops: CDR1 GTSNPN, CDR2 SVGIG (reference sequence). CDR3 length equals 15 residues. In DNA, the CDR3 is TGCGCCTGGGGGACAGACCTCTCTGGGGCCAACGTCCTGACTTTC. This encodes CAWGTDLSGANVLTF.

CDR3 coding DNA: TGTGCCAGCAGCGGTCACGAGCAGTACTTC. This translates into CASSGHEQYF. The gene calls are TRBV7-9 and TRBJ2-7; D is uncertain. In germline, CDR1 is SEHNR, CDR2 FQNEAQ (reference sequence). Trimming removed 5 bases at V and 5 bases at J, with 4 bases between. The CDR3 is 10 amino acids.

This chain joins TRBV19 and TRBJ2-7; tentative D call: TRBD2 (6 bases). V dropped 3 bases and J dropped 3 bases, with 15 bases sitting between them. From germline, CDR1 is LNHDA and CDR2 SQIVND (reference sequence). This CDR3 is 15 amino acids long. DNA of the CDR3: TGTGCCAGTAGTATCGGGACGGGAGAGGGCTACGAGCAGTACTTC. Protein product: CASSIGTGEGYEQYF.

The rearrangement joins TRBV11-2 to TRBJ2-7, with D unclear. V lost 5 bases and J lost 6, with 8 bases in between. The CDR3 totals 11 residues. Germline V lookup: CDR1 SGHAT, CDR2 FQNNGV. For the CDR3, the DNA is TGTGCCAGCAGCCAACTGACCGAGCAGTACTTC. Translation gives CASSQLTEQYF.

The rearrangement joins TRBV7-9 to TRBJ2-1; tentative D call: TRBD1 (6 bases). The CDR3 runs 13 residues. Between the trimmed V and J ends, which lost 7 bases and 3 bases, there was a span of 10 bases. Germline V gene data show CDR1 as SEHNR and CDR2 as FQNEAQ (reference sequence). CDR3 region: CASTTGFYNEQFF. CDR3 nucleotide sequence: TGTGCCAGCACCACAGGGTTCTACAATGAGCAGTTCTTC.